This TCR beta chain was recorded in a study of T cells after yellow fever vaccination. Across the whole study: When fractions had low cell numbers, they were prepared with SMART-Seq v4 Ultra Low Input.

This clonotype was observed a few times. Its antigen remains unidentified. Study-wide results and caveats: Abundant clonotypes from the bulk population could have been carried over as contaminants into FACS-sorted repertoires. Most primary-vaccination clones reappeared after the booster (approximately 97% CD4, roughly 88% CD8).

In germline, CDR1 is MNHEY, CDR2 SVGEGT. V lost 4 bases, J lost 7 bases, and 8 bases lay in between. CDR3 length equals 12 residues. Generation of TCR cDNA used 5'RACE template switching (which added a universal primer site and UMIs). TCRdb reprocessed the 5' RACE reads via MiXCR and lists one record per CDR3 protein. The sample has under 550,000 distinct CDR3 sequences; 21% are singletons. The sample here was PBMCs, taken roughly 20 days after the first yellow fever vaccination. The chain couples TRBV6-2 or TRBV6-3 to TRBJ2-1; possibly TRBD1 or TRBD2 for D (5 bases each). This clonotype was obtained from a man between 18 and 35 years old who received the YFV17D yellow fever vaccine. This CDR3 is CASSWWGNEQFF. The CDR3 bases are TGTGCCAGCAGTTGGTGGGGGAATGAGCAGTTCTTC.